This TCR beta chain stems from a study of T cell responses to AZD1222 COVID-19 vaccine. Notes on the study in general: Donors in the cohort were predominantly white British and more often female, and clonal diversity was possibly underestimated. At baseline, seropositivity was found in only six or seven AZD1222 recipients. Repertoires were obtained only post-peak T cell response.

Pooled in the analysis were second doses at about 4 or about 12 weeks. A word on this clone: Antigen specificity is unknown.

The J segment lost 5 bases and the V segment lost 2 bases, leaving 20 bases of the junction unmatched. CDR1 is PRHDT, CDR2 FYEKMQ, per germline (reference sequence). CDR3 length: 21 amino acids. Sequenced by immunoSEQ multiplex PCR; TCRdb stores in-frame clones only, minus some. Of about 140,000 clones in the sample, roughly 86% were seen once. Here the sequenced sample was peripheral blood, taken 28 days after the second AZD1222 dose. The sequence was collected from an adult who received the AZD1222 COVID-19 vaccine. This rearrangement joins TRBV13 to TRBJ2-1, with TRBD2 identical over 11 bases. The CDR3 nucleotides are TGTGCCAGCAGCTTAAGTGTTGGGGCTAGCGGGAGGCCGGGGGGGAACAATGAGCAGTTCTTC. Translated, it gives CASSLSVGASGRPGGNNEQFF.